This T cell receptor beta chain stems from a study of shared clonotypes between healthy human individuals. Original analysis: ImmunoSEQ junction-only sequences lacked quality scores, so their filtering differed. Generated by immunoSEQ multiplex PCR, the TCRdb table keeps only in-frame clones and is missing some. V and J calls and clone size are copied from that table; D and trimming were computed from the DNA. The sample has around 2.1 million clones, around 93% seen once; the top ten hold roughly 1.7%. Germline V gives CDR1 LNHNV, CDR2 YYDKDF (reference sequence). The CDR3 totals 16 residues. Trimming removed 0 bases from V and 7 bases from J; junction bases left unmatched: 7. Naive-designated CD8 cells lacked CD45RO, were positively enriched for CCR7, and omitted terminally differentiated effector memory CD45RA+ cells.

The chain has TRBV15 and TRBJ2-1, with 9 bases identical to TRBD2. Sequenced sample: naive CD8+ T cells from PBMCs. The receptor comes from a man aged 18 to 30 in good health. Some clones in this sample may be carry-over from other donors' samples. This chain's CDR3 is CATSRDGTSWWNEQFF. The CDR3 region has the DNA TGTGCCACCAGCAGAGATGGGACTAGCTGGTGGAATGAGCAGTTCTTC.